This is a list of T cell receptor beta chains from one sample in a study of T cell responses to AZD1222 COVID-19 vaccine. Measured with immunoSEQ multiplex PCR; TCRdb has only the in-frame clones, and not every one. Of 150,000 to 200,000 clones in the sample, around 94% were seen once. The sample was peripheral blood, taken on day 0 of AZD1222 vaccination. The receptors were gathered from an adult in good health. The CDR3 runs from the conserved cysteine through the conserved F or W. Fields, in order: clone size, D gene, CDR3 length, V gene, J gene, CDR3 protein, CDR3 DNA. The D gene is left open where the match is weak. Clone size is shown for a subset of rows, as once, few, many or a class of expanded clone.

clone size: .
D gene: .
CDR3 length: 14
V gene: TRBV4-1
J gene: TRBJ2-7
CDR3 protein: CASSPRAGLDEQYF
CDR3 DNA: TGCGCCAGCAGCCCCCGGGCAGGGCTGGACGAGCAGTACTTC

clone size: .
D gene: TRBD2
CDR3 length: 16
V gene: TRBV18
J gene: TRBJ2-1
CDR3 protein: CASSARTSGRHNEQFF
CDR3 DNA: TGTGCCAGCTCAGCCCGGACTAGCGGGAGGCATAATGAGCAGTTCTTC

clone size: .
D gene: .
CDR3 length: 13
V gene: TRBV29-1
J gene: TRBJ1-5
CDR3 protein: CSVSGQLNQPQHF
CDR3 DNA: TGCAGCGTTTCAGGACAGTTAAATCAGCCCCAGCATTTT

clone size: .
D gene: .
CDR3 length: 15
V gene: TRBV6-6
J gene: TRBJ1-1
CDR3 protein: CASSHGTTMNTEAFF
CDR3 DNA: TGTGCCAGCAGTCACGGGACAACGATGAACACTGAAGCTTTCTTT

clone size: .
D gene: .
CDR3 length: 13
V gene: TRBV13
J gene: TRBJ2-2
CDR3 protein: CASSPPGTGELFF
CDR3 DNA: TGTGCCAGCAGCCCGCCGGGTACCGGGGAGCTGTTTTTT

clone size: once
D gene: .
CDR3 length: 14
V gene: TRBV5-1
J gene: TRBJ1-4
CDR3 protein: CASSLGRGNEKLFF
CDR3 DNA: TGCGCCAGCAGCTTGGGACGGGGCAATGAAAAACTGTTTTTT

clone size: .
D gene: TRBD2
CDR3 length: 16
V gene: TRBV27
J gene: TRBJ2-7
CDR3 protein: CASSLSGTGGRNEQYF
CDR3 DNA: TGTGCCAGCAGTTTATCCGGGACGGGGGGGCGTAACGAGCAGTACTTC

clone size: .
D gene: .
CDR3 length: 14
V gene: TRBV6-5
J gene: TRBJ2-1
CDR3 protein: CASTPQARGNEQFF
CDR3 DNA: TGTGCCAGCACCCCTCAGGCCCGGGGCAATGAGCAGTTCTTC

clone size: .
D gene: .
CDR3 length: 13
V gene: TRBV28
J gene: TRBJ1-1
CDR3 protein: CASSFPTSLEAFF
CDR3 DNA: TGTGCCAGCAGTTTTCCTACCTCGTTAGAAGCTTTCTTT

clone size: .
D gene: TRBD1
CDR3 length: 16
V gene: TRBV10-1
J gene: TRBJ1-1
CDR3 protein: CASPPRRGQGGTEAFF
CDR3 DNA: TGCGCCAGCCCCCCACGAAGGGGACAGGGGGGCACTGAAGCTTTCTTT

clone size: .
D gene: TRBD2
CDR3 length: 15
V gene: TRBV7-2
J gene: TRBJ2-1
CDR3 protein: CASSLEGLANNEQFF
CDR3 DNA: TGTGCCAGCAGCTTAGAGGGACTAGCGAACAATGAGCAGTTCTTC

clone size: .
D gene: .
CDR3 length: 15
V gene: TRBV5-5
J gene: TRBJ2-1
CDR3 protein: CASSLDEKPYNEQFF
CDR3 DNA: TGTGCCAGCAGCTTGGACGAGAAACCTTACAATGAGCAGTTCTTC

clone size: .
D gene: TRBD2
CDR3 length: 16
V gene: TRBV12-5
J gene: TRBJ2-1
CDR3 protein: CASGLVVGTKYNEQFF
CDR3 DNA: TGTGCTAGTGGTTTGGTAGTTGGGACTAAATACAATGAGCAGTTCTTC

clone size: .
D gene: .
CDR3 length: 13
V gene: TRBV11-3
J gene: TRBJ1-3
CDR3 protein: CASSFHRDDTIYF
CDR3 DNA: TGTGCCAGCAGCTTTCACAGGGACGACACCATATATTTT

clone size: .
D gene: .
CDR3 length: 15
V gene: TRBV3-1/TRBV3-2
J gene: TRBJ2-2
CDR3 protein: CASSQGSGETGELFF
CDR3 DNA: TGTGCCAGCAGCCAAGGATCAGGGGAAACCGGGGAGCTGTTTTTT

clone size: .
D gene: .
CDR3 length: 16
V gene: TRBV6-2/TRBV6-3
J gene: TRBJ1-6
CDR3 protein: CASSNRKEGLNSPLHF
CDR3 DNA: TGTGCCAGCAGCAATCGGAAGGAGGGTCTCAATTCACCCCTCCACTTT

clone size: .
D gene: .
CDR3 length: 14
V gene: TRBV5-1
J gene: TRBJ1-1
CDR3 protein: CASSPGQLEAEAFF
CDR3 DNA: TGCGCCAGCAGCCCCGGACAATTAGAAGCTGAAGCTTTCTTT

clone size: .
D gene: TRBD1
CDR3 length: 19
V gene: TRBV24-1
J gene: TRBJ2-2
CDR3 protein: CATSDFRALGTANTGELFF
CDR3 DNA: TGTGCCACCAGTGATTTCAGGGCCTTGGGGACAGCGAACACCGGGGAGCTGTTTTTT

clone size: .
D gene: .
CDR3 length: 15
V gene: TRBV19
J gene: TRBJ1-2
CDR3 protein: CASSIRDSGHYGYTF
CDR3 DNA: TGTGCCAGTAGTATCCGGGACTCCGGGCACTATGGCTACACCTTC

clone size: .
D gene: .
CDR3 length: 10
V gene: TRBV5-5
J gene: TRBJ2-7
CDR3 protein: CASSRGEQYF
CDR3 DNA: TGTGCCAGCAGCCGGGGTGAGCAGTACTTC

clone size: .
D gene: .
CDR3 length: 15
V gene: TRBV2
J gene: TRBJ2-7
CDR3 protein: CARSKRDTRNYEQYF
CDR3 DNA: TGTGCCAGATCAAAAAGGGACACTCGCAACTACGAGCAGTACTTC

clone size: .
D gene: .
CDR3 length: 11
V gene: TRBV5-6
J gene: TRBJ2-5
CDR3 protein: CASSKEETQYF
CDR3 DNA: TGTGCCAGCAGCAAGGAGGAGACCCAGTACTTC

clone size: once
D gene: TRBD1
CDR3 length: 15
V gene: TRBV7-9
J gene: TRBJ1-2
CDR3 protein: CASSKEGAANYGYTF
CDR3 DNA: TGTGCCAGCAGTAAAGAGGGGGCGGCTAACTATGGCTACACCTTC

clone size: .
D gene: .
CDR3 length: 13
V gene: TRBV27
J gene: TRBJ1-1
CDR3 protein: CASSYTPYTEAFF
CDR3 DNA: TGTGCCAGCAGCTATACACCCTACACTGAAGCTTTCTTT

clone size: .
D gene: TRBD2
CDR3 length: 20
V gene: TRBV3-1/TRBV3-2
J gene: TRBJ2-3
CDR3 protein: CASSSSLRASGGVGTDTQYF
CDR3 DNA: TGTGCCAGCAGCTCCTCGCTCCGGGCTAGCGGGGGGGTAGGCACAGATACGCAGTATTTT

clone size: .
D gene: .
CDR3 length: 14
V gene: TRBV7-2
J gene: TRBJ2-2
CDR3 protein: CASSSHASTGELFF
CDR3 DNA: TGTGCCAGCAGCTCACACGCTAGCACCGGGGAGCTGTTTTTT

clone size: .
D gene: TRBD1
CDR3 length: 15
V gene: TRBV19
J gene: TRBJ1-4
CDR3 protein: CASSPQTGREEKLFF
CDR3 DNA: TGTGCCAGTAGTCCCCAGACAGGGCGGGAGGAAAAACTGTTTTTT

clone size: .
D gene: .
CDR3 length: 14
V gene: TRBV7-2
J gene: TRBJ1-2
CDR3 protein: CASSPQSVNYGYTF
CDR3 DNA: TGTGCCAGCAGCCCACAAAGTGTTAACTATGGCTACACCTTC

clone size: .
D gene: TRBD1
CDR3 length: 16
V gene: TRBV5-1
J gene: TRBJ2-3
CDR3 protein: CASSSGQGLGTDTQYF
CDR3 DNA: TGCGCCAGCAGCTCAGGACAGGGGTTGGGCACAGATACGCAGTATTTT

clone size: .
D gene: .
CDR3 length: 13
V gene: TRBV5-1
J gene: TRBJ2-3
CDR3 protein: CASSTFSTDTQYF
CDR3 DNA: TGCGCCAGCAGTACTTTTAGCACAGATACGCAGTATTTT

clone size: .
D gene: .
CDR3 length: 18
V gene: TRBV7-9
J gene: TRBJ1-3
CDR3 protein: CASSLGHGGKSSGNTIYF
CDR3 DNA: TGTGCCAGCAGCTTAGGTCATGGGGGGAAGAGCTCTGGAAACACCATATATTTT

clone size: once
D gene: .
CDR3 length: 15
V gene: TRBV4-2
J gene: TRBJ2-1
CDR3 protein: CASSQARVGYNEQFF
CDR3 DNA: TGTGCCAGCAGCCAAGCAAGGGTCGGCTACAATGAGCAGTTCTTC

clone size: .
D gene: .
CDR3 length: 14
V gene: TRBV9
J gene: TRBJ1-6
CDR3 protein: CASSVGGQRSPLHF
CDR3 DNA: TGTGCCAGCAGCGTGGGAGGACAGAGATCACCCCTCCACTTT

clone size: .
D gene: .
CDR3 length: 14
V gene: TRBV5-1
J gene: TRBJ1-1
CDR3 protein: CASSWATGVAEAFF
CDR3 DNA: TGCGCCAGCAGCTGGGCCACAGGAGTGGCTGAAGCTTTCTTT

clone size: .
D gene: TRBD1
CDR3 length: 16
V gene: TRBV2
J gene: TRBJ1-1
CDR3 protein: CASSVEQGVRNTEAFF
CDR3 DNA: TGTGCCAGCAGTGTGGAGCAGGGGGTTAGGAACACTGAAGCTTTCTTT

clone size: .
D gene: .
CDR3 length: 15
V gene: TRBV9
J gene: TRBJ2-1
CDR3 protein: CASSVGLASYNEQFF
CDR3 DNA: TGTGCCAGCAGCGTAGGGCTAGCGTCCTACAATGAGCAGTTCTTC

clone size: .
D gene: TRBD1
CDR3 length: 15
V gene: TRBV7-9
J gene: TRBJ2-5
CDR3 protein: CASSRDRGLQETQYF
CDR3 DNA: TGTGCCAGCAGCCGGGACAGGGGGTTACAAGAGACCCAGTACTTC

clone size: .
D gene: .
CDR3 length: 20
V gene: TRBV7-6
J gene: TRBJ1-1
CDR3 protein: CASSLQVSGRLNVPNTEAFF
CDR3 DNA: TGTGCCAGCAGCCTGCAGGTTTCGGGAAGACTGAACGTTCCGAACACTGAAGCTTTCTTT

clone size: .
D gene: .
CDR3 length: 14
V gene: TRBV6-5
J gene: TRBJ1-5
CDR3 protein: CASSRDILNQPQHF
CDR3 DNA: TGTGCCAGCAGCCGGGACATCCTGAATCAGCCCCAGCATTTT

clone size: .
D gene: .
CDR3 length: 12
V gene: TRBV6-1
J gene: TRBJ1-1
CDR3 protein: CASSEFGTEAFF
CDR3 DNA: TGTGCCAGCAGTGAATTTGGGACTGAAGCTTTCTTT

clone size: .
D gene: .
CDR3 length: 12
V gene: TRBV29-1
J gene: TRBJ1-4
CDR3 protein: CSVGWGVEKLFF
CDR3 DNA: TGCAGCGTTGGGTGGGGGGTTGAAAAACTGTTTTTT